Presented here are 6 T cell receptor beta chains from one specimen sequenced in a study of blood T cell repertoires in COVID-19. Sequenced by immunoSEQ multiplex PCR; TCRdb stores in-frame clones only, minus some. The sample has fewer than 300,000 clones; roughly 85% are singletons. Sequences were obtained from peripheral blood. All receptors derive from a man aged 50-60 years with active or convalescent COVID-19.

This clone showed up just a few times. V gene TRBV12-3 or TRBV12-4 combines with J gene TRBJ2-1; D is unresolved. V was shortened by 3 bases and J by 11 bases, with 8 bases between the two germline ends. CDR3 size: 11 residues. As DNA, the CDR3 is TGTGCCAGCAGTTTGTCCCTACAGCAGTTCTTC. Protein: CASSLSLQQFF.

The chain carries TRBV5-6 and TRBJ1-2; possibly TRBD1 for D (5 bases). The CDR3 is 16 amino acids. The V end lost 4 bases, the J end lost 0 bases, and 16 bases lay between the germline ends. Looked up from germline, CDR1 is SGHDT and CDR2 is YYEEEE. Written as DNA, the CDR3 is TGTGCCAGCAGCCCAGAGGCAGGGCATACTAACTATGGCTACACCTTC. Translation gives CASSPEAGHTNYGYTF.

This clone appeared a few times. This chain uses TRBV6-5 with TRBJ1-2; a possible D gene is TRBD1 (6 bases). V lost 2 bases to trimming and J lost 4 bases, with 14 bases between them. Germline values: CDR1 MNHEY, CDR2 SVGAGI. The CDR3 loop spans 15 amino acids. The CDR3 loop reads CASSYGGAISYGYTF. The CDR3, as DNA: TGTGCCAGCAGTTACGGGGGGGCGATCTCCTATGGCTACACCTTC.

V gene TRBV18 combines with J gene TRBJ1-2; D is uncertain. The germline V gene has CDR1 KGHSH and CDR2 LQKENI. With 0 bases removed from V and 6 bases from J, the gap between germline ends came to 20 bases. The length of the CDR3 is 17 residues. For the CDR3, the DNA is TGTGCCAGCTCACCACCTGTGGGTACAGCACTGGAAGATGGCTACACCTTC. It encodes CASSPPVGTALEDGYTF.

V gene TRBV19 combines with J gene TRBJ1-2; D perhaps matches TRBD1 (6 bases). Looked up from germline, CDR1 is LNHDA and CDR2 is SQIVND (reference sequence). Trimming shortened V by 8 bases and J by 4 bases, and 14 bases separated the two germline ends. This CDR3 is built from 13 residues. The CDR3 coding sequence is TGTGCCAGTGCCAAAGGACAGATCTATGGCTACACCTTC. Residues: CASAKGQIYGYTF.

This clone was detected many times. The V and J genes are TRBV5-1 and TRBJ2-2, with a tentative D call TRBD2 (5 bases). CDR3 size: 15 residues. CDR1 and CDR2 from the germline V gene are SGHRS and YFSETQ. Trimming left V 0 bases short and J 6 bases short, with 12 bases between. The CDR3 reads CASSLATGGAGELFF. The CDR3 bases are TGCGCCAGCAGCTTGGCTACTGGAGGCGCCGGGGAGCTGTTTTTT.